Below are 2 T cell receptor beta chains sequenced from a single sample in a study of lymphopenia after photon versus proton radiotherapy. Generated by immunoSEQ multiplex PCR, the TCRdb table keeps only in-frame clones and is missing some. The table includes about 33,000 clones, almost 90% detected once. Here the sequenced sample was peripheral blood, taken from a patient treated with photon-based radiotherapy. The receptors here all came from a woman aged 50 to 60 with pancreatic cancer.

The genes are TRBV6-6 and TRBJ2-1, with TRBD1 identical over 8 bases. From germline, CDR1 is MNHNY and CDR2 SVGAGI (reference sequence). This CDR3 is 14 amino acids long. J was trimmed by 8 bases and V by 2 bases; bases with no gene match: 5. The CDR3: CASSYGTGVHEQFF. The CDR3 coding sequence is TGTGCCAGCAGTTACGGGACAGGCGTCCATGAGCAGTTCTTC.

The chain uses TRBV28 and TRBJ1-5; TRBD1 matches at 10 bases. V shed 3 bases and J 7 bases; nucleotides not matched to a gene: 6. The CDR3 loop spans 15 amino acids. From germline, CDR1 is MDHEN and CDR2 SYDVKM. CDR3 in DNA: TGTGCCAGCAGTTTCCCCGGGACAGGGGTCCAGCCCCAGCATTTT. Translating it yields CASSFPGTGVQPQHF.